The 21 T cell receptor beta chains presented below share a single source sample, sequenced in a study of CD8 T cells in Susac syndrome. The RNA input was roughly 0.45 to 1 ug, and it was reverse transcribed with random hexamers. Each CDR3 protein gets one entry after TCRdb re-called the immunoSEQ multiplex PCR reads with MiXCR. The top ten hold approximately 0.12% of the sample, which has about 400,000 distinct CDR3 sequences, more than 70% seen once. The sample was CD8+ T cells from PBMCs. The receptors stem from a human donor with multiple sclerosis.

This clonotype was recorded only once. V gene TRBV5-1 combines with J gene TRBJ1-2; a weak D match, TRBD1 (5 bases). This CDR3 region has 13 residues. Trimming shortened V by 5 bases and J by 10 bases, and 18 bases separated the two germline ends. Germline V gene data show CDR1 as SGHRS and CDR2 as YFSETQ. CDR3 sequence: CASRMGGEPNYTF. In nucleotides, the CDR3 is TGCGCCAGCAGAATGGGGGGAGAGCCTAACTACACCTTC.

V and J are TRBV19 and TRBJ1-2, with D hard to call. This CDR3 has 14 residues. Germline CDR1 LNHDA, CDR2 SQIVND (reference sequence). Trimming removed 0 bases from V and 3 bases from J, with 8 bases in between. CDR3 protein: CASSIDWADYGYTF. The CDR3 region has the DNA TGTGCCAGTAGTATAGATTGGGCGGACTATGGCTACACCTTC.

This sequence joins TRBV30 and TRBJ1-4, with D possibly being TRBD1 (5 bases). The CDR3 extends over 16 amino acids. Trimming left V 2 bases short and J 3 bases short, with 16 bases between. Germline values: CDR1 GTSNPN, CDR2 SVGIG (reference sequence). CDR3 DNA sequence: TGTGCCTGGAGTCCCTCCTCCCGGGGGGCTAATGAAAAACTGTTTTTT. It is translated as CAWSPSSRGANEKLFF.

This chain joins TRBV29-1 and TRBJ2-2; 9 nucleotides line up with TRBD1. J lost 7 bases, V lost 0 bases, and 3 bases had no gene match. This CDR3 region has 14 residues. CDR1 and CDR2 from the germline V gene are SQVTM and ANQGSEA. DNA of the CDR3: TGCAGCGTTGAAGAGACAGGGGGTTTCGGGGAGCTGTTTTTT. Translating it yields CSVEETGGFGELFF.

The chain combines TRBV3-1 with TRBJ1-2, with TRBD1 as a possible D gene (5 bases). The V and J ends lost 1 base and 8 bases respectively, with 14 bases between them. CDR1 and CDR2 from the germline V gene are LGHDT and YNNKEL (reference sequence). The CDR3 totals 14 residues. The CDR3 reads CASSQAEGLDGYTF. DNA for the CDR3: TGTGCCAGCAGCCAAGCGGAGGGGCTTGACGGCTACACCTTC.

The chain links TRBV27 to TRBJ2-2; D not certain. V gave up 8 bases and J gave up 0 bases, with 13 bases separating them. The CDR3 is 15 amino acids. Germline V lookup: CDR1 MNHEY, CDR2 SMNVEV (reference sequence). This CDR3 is CASSQRISNTGELFF. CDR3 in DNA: TGTGCCAGCTCCCAGAGGATTTCGAACACCGGGGAGCTGTTTTTT.

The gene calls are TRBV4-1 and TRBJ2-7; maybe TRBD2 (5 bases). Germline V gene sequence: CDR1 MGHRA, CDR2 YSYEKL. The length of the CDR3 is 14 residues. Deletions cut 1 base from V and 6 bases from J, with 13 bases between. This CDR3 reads CASSQGPRAGEQYF. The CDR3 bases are TGCGCCAGCAGCCAAGGGCCGAGGGCGGGCGAGCAGTACTTC.

CDR3 sequence: CSVGTGGLDGYTF. The CDR3 nucleotides read TGCAGCGTGGGGACAGGGGGACTGGATGGCTACACCTTC. The V gene is TRBV29-1, the J gene TRBJ1-2; 11 positions agree with TRBD1. V trimming: 6 bases; J trimming: 6 bases; junction bases outside the gene matches: 6. The CDR3 contains 13 residues. Per germline, CDR1 SQVTM and CDR2 ANQGSEA. Looking up the rest from reference TRBV29-1 and TRBJ1-2 gives the full variable domain: SAVISQKPSRDICQRGTSLTIQCQVDSQVTMMFWYRQQPGQSLTLIATANQGSEATYESGFVIDKFPISRPNLTFSTLTVSNMSPEDSSIYLCSVGTGGLDGYTFGSGTRLTVV.

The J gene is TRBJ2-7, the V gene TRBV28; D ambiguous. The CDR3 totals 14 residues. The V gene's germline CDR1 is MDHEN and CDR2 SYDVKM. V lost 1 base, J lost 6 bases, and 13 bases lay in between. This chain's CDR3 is CASSLYPPGLEQYF. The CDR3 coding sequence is TGTGCCAGCAGTTTATACCCCCCCGGGCTCGAGCAGTACTTC.

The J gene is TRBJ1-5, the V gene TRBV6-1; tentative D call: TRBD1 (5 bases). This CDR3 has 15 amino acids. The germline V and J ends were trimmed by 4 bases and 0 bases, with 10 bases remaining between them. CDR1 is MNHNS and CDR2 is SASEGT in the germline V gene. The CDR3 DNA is TGTGCCAGCAGTGCCAGACAGTATAGCAATCAGCCCCAGCATTTT. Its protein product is CASSARQYSNQPQHF.

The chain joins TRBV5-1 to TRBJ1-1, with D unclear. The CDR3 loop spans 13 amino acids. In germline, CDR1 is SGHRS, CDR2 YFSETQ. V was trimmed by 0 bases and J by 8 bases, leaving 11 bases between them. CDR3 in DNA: TGCGCCAGCAGCTTGGCTCTTGGACTCGAAGCTTTCTTT. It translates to CASSLALGLEAFF.

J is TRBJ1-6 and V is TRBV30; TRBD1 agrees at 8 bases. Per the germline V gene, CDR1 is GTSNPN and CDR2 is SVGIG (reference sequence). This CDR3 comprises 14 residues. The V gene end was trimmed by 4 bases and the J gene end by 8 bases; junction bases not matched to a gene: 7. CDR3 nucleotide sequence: TGTGCCTGGACACCCGGACAGGGTTATTCACCCCTCCACTTT. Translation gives CAWTPGQGYSPLHF.

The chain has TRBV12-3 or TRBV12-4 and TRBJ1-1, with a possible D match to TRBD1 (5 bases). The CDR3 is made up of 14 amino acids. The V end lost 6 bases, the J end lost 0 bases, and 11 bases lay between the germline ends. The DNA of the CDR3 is TGTGCCAGCAGACAAGACAGCCTGAACACTGAAGCTTTCTTT. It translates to CASRQDSLNTEAFF.

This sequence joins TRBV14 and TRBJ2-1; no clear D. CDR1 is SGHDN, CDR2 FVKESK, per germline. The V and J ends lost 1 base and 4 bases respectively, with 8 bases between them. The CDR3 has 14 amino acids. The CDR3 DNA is TGTGCCAGCAGCCAAGCTGGGTATTACAATGAGCAGTTCTTC. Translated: CASSQAGYYNEQFF.

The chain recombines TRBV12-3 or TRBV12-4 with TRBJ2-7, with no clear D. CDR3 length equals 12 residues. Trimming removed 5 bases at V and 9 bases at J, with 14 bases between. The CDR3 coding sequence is TGTGCCAGCAGTGGTACGGGTGTAGGGCAGTACTTC. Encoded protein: CASSGTGVGQYF.

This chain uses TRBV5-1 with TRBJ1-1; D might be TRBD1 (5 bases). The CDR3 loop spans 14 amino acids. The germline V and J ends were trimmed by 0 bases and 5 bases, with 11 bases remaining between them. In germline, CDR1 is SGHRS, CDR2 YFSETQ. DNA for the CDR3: TGCGCCAGCAGCTTGGCCCAGGGAACAACTGAAGCTTTCTTT. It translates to CASSLAQGTTEAFF.

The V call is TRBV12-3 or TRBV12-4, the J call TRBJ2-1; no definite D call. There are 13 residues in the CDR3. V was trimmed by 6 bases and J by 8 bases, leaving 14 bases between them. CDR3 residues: CASSLVEIYEQFF. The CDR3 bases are TGTGCCAGCAGCTTGGTTGAGATCTATGAGCAGTTCTTC.

The CDR3 DNA is TGTGCCAGCAGTTTTCGCTTTAGAGGGAACACTGAAGCTTTCTTT. Its translation: CASSFRFRGNTEAFF. The rearrangement uses TRBV28 and TRBJ1-1; D not resolved. The CDR3 contains 15 residues. CDR1 and CDR2 from the germline V gene are MDHEN and SYDVKM. Trimming took off 3 bases at V and 1 base at J, with 12 bases between the two ends. The variable domain in full, completed from reference TRBV28 and TRBJ1-1, reads DVKVTQSSRYLVKRTGEKVFLECVQDMDHENMFWYRQDPGLGLRLIYFSYDVKMKEKGDIPEGYSVSREKKERFSLILESASTNQTSMYLCASSFRFRGNTEAFFGQGTRLTVV.

Here the CDR3 reads CATRDGEQFF. The DNA of the CDR3 is TGTGCCACCAGGGATGGTGAGCAGTTCTTC. The chain combines TRBV6-1 with TRBJ2-1, with a weak D call TRBD1 (5 bases). This CDR3 is 10 amino acids long. Trimming took 10 bases from V and 9 from J, leaving 10 bases between them. Germline CDR1 is MNHNS and CDR2 is SASEGT.

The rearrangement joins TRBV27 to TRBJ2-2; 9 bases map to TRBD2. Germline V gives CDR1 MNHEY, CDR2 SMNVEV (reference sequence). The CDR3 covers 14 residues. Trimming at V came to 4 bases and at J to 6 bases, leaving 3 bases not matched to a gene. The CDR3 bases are TGTGCCAGCAGTTCGGGCGGGAGGGCCGGGGAGCTGTTTTTT. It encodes CASSSGGRAGELFF.

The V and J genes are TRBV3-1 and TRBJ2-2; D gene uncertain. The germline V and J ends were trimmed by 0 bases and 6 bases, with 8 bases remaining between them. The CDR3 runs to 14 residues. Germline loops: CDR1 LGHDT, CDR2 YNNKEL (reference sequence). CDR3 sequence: CASSQEGWAGELFF. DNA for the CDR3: TGTGCCAGCAGCCAAGAGGGATGGGCCGGGGAGCTGTTTTTT.